The 19 T cell receptor beta chains in this list originate from one sample, sequenced in a study of OX40 agonist ivuxolimab in advanced cancers. Here immunoSEQ multiplex PCR was the method, and the copy in TCRdb shows in-frame clones only, minus some. This sample carries tens of thousands of clones, 80% to 95% of them seen once, and the ten largest clones take about 0.34%. The specimen was CD4+ or CD8+ T cells sorted from blood, collected in a trial of the OX40 agonist ivuxolimab. The receptors were gathered from an adult with an advanced solid tumor such as melanoma, head and neck, liver or kidney cancer.

V usage is TRBV25-1 and J usage is TRBJ2-7, with TRBD2 matching 11 bases. The germline V gene has CDR1 MGHDK and CDR2 SYGVNS. V was pared by 5 bases and J by 7 bases, with 4 bases of the junction left unmatched. The CDR3 has 13 amino acids. CDR3 coding DNA: TGTGCCAGCAGTCCGGGACTAGCGGATGAGCAGTACTTC. Protein sequence: CASSPGLADEQYF.

The V gene is TRBV5-1, the J gene TRBJ2-2; tentatively, D is TRBD1 (6 bases). The CDR3 sequence is 16 residues long. Deletions cut 0 bases from V and 6 bases from J, with 15 bases between. CDR1 is SGHRS, CDR2 YFSETQ, per germline. CDR3 residues: CASSLVQGNGAGELFF. The CDR3 bases are TGCGCCAGCAGCTTGGTTCAGGGGAATGGGGCCGGGGAGCTGTTTTTT.

The chain is built from TRBV7-8 and TRBJ1-1; no reliable D call. The CDR3 consists of 14 residues. Trimming stripped 1 base from V and 3 bases from J, with 9 bases between. Looked up from germline, CDR1 is SGHVS and CDR2 is FQNEAQ. This chain's CDR3 is CASSLGSGYTEAFF. CDR3 nucleotide sequence: TGTGCCAGCAGCTTAGGCTCGGGGTACACTGAAGCTTTCTTT. The entire variable domain, with the rest obtained from reference TRBV7-8 and TRBJ1-1, is as follows: GAGVSQSPRYKVAKRGQDVALRCDPISGHVSLFWYQQALGQGPEFLTYFQNEAQLDKSGLPSDRFFAERPEGSVSTLKIQRTQQEDSAVYLCASSLGSGYTEAFFGQGTRLTVV.

The chain has TRBV19 and TRBJ1-6; possibly TRBD1 for D (6 bases). Germline CDR1 is LNHDA and CDR2 is SQIVND (reference sequence). This CDR3 is built from 14 residues. V was cut by 8 bases and J by 4 bases, with 12 bases left in between. The CDR3 DNA reads as TGTGCCAGTGGGGTGACAGGTTATAATTCACCCCTCCACTTT. It encodes CASGVTGYNSPLHF. Full variable domain (rest looked up from reference TRBV19 and TRBJ1-6): DGGITQSPKYLFRKEGQNVTLSCEQNLNHDAMYWYRQDPGQGLRLIYYSQIVNDFQKGDIAEGYSVSREKKESFPLTVTSAQKNPTAFYLCASGVTGYNSPLHFGNGTRLTVT.

V usage is TRBV2 and J usage is TRBJ2-1; D is undetermined. Germline CDR1 and CDR2: SNHLY and FYNNEI. The CDR3 sequence is 16 residues long. V lost 2 bases, J lost 4 bases, and 15 bases lay in between. Here the CDR3 reads CASSELRSQEYNEQFF. The CDR3 nucleotides read TGTGCCAGCAGTGAATTACGATCCCAGGAGTACAATGAGCAGTTCTTC.

In this sample, this clone turned up once. The DNA of the CDR3 is TGTGCCAATGGAAAAGAGACCCAGTACTTC. Translated, it gives CANGKETQYF. This chain uses TRBV5-4 with TRBJ2-5; D is undetermined. With 9 bases removed from V and 3 bases from J, the gap between germline ends came to 6 bases. Germline V gene sequence: CDR1 SGHNT, CDR2 YYREEE (reference sequence). The CDR3 is 10 residues long.

This chain connects TRBV28 to TRBJ2-1; D tentatively fits TRBD1 or TRBD2 (6 bases each). V lost 3 bases and J lost 9, with 18 bases in between. This CDR3 is 15 amino acids long. CDR1 is MDHEN, CDR2 SYDVKM, per germline. This CDR3 is CASSFPSGGHIEQFF. CDR3 DNA: TGTGCCAGCAGTTTCCCCTCTGGGGGGCATATTGAGCAGTTCTTC. Using reference TRBV28 and TRBJ2-1 for the parts outside the CDR3, the full variable domain is DVKVTQSSRYLVKRTGEKVFLECVQDMDHENMFWYRQDPGLGLRLIYFSYDVKMKEKGDIPEGYSVSREKKERFSLILESASTNQTSMYLCASSFPSGGHIEQFFGPGTRLTVL.

Written as DNA, the CDR3 is TGTGCCAGCAGCTTGGACATTTCTGGAAACACCATATATTTT. Translating gives CASSLDISGNTIYF. The chain couples TRBV11-2 to TRBJ1-3; possibly TRBD1 for D (5 bases). The CDR3 is 14 amino acids. Germline V gives CDR1 SGHAT, CDR2 FQNNGV. Trimming shortened V by 3 bases and J by 1 base, and 7 bases separated the two germline ends.

V usage is TRBV27 and J usage is TRBJ2-3; 8 bases agree with TRBD2. The CDR3 is 15 residues long. The junction had 7 bases not matched to a gene; V was cut back by 5 bases and J by 3 bases. Germline loops: CDR1 MNHEY, CDR2 SMNVEV (reference sequence). The CDR3 here is CASSRSASGTDTQYF. The CDR3 bases are TGTGCCAGCAGTAGAAGCGCTAGCGGGACAGATACGCAGTATTTT.

V and J are TRBV6-1 and TRBJ1-2, with D unclear. This CDR3 is built from 11 residues. The V gene's germline CDR1 is MNHNS and CDR2 SASEGT. V was cut by 5 bases and J by 4 bases, with 5 bases left in between. The CDR3 region is CASSQTYGYTF. In nucleotides, the CDR3 is TGTGCCAGCAGTCAAACCTATGGCTACACCTTC.

The chain has TRBV28 and TRBJ2-3; 7 nucleotides agree with TRBD2. The CDR3 sequence is 14 residues long. Germline values: CDR1 MDHEN, CDR2 SYDVKM. The V and J ends lost 7 bases and 2 bases, in that order; junction bases with no gene match: 6. The CDR3 is CASTPSGYTDTQYF. CDR3 nucleotides: TGTGCCAGCACCCCTAGCGGCTACACAGATACGCAGTATTTT.

The rearrangement joins TRBV5-1 to TRBJ1-6; D gene ambiguous. CDR3 length equals 18 residues. Trimming shortened V by 4 bases and J by 0 bases, and 17 bases separated the two germline ends. The germline V gene encodes CDR1 SGHRS and CDR2 YFSETQ. CDR3 protein: CASSPSTRSSSYNSPLHF. The DNA for the CDR3 is TGCGCCAGCAGCCCCTCCACTCGGTCGAGCTCCTATAATTCACCCCTCCACTTT.

The chain joins TRBV5-4 to TRBJ2-1; D unclear. V was shortened by 4 bases and J by 2 bases, with 10 bases between the two germline ends. This CDR3 has 14 amino acids. Germline values: CDR1 SGHNT, CDR2 YYREEE (reference sequence). CDR3 DNA sequence: TGTGCCAGCAGCCTACCCCAGACCTACAATGAGCAGTTCTTC. Its protein is CASSLPQTYNEQFF.

The rearrangement uses TRBV7-6 and TRBJ2-3; D may be TRBD1 or TRBD2 (6 bases each). Trimming stripped 6 bases from V and 5 bases from J, with 15 bases between. The CDR3 consists of 14 residues. The germline V gene encodes CDR1 SGHVS and CDR2 FNYEAQ. The chain's CDR3 is CASSFLGGKDTQYF. The CDR3 region has the DNA TGTGCCAGCAGTTTCCTGGGGGGCAAAGATACGCAGTATTTT.

The chain carries TRBV28 and TRBJ2-7; D not resolved. Germline loops: CDR1 MDHEN, CDR2 SYDVKM. V was cut by 6 bases and J by 0 bases, with 6 bases left in between. This CDR3 comprises 12 residues. The CDR3 reads CASSQISYEQYF. Here the CDR3 DNA reads TGTGCCAGCAGCCAAATCTCCTACGAGCAGTACTTC.

The chain is built from TRBV5-1 and TRBJ2-7; 7 nucleotides match TRBD1. Unmatched junction bases numbered 6, after V lost 3 bases and J lost 3 bases. Germline V CDR1 and CDR2: SGHRS, YFSETQ. The CDR3 has 14 residues. CDR3 amino acids: CASSSGTANYEQYF. Written as DNA, the CDR3 is TGCGCCAGCAGCTCCGGGACAGCCAACTACGAGCAGTACTTC.

The V and J genes are TRBV30 and TRBJ1-5, with TRBD1 identical over 10 bases. V dropped 3 bases and J dropped 0; count of bases not matched to a gene: 11. The CDR3 has 18 residues. Germline loops: CDR1 GTSNPN, CDR2 SVGIG (reference sequence). The DNA for the CDR3 is TGTGCCTGGAGAGCCGGGACAGGGGTCCCCTATAGCAATCAGCCCCAGCATTTT. Protein: CAWRAGTGVPYSNQPQHF.

The rearrangement uses TRBV7-9 and TRBJ2-3, with no clear D. Looked up from germline, CDR1 is SEHNR and CDR2 is FQNEAQ (reference sequence). This CDR3 comprises 16 residues. V lost 1 base and J lost 3, with 14 bases in between. CDR3 nucleotides: TGTGCCAGCAGCTTAGGAGCGAGCTGGGTAACAGATACGCAGTATTTT. It encodes CASSLGASWVTDTQYF.

The chain has TRBV6-1 and TRBJ2-5, with 7 nucleotides matching TRBD1. Looked up from germline, CDR1 is MNHNS and CDR2 is SASEGT. The CDR3 length is 14 residues. V was clipped by 4 bases and J by 3 bases; unmatched bases: 5. CDR3 in DNA: TGTGCCAGCAGTGGCGTAGACAGGGAAGAGACCCAGTACTTC. Encoded protein: CASSGVDREETQYF.